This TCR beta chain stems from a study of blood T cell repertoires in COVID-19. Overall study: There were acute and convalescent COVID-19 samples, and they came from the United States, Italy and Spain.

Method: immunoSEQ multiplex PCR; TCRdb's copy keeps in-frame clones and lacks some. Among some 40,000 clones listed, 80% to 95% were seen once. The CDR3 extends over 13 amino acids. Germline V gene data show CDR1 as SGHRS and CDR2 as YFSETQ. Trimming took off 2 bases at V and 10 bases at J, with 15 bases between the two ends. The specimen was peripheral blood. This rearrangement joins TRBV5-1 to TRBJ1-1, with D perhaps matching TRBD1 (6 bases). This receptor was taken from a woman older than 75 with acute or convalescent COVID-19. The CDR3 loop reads CASSLEQGLSAFF. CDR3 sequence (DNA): TGCGCCAGCAGCTTAGAACAGGGTTTATCAGCTTTCTTT.